A single sample gave rise to the 17 T cell receptor beta chains below, sequenced in a study of T-cell reconstitution after alpha-beta-depleted transplantation in children. Unique molecular identifiers were used to barcode this TCRbeta library. Using its own MiXCR run on the PCR reads, TCRdb lists one record per CDR3 protein. In the table there are about 92,000 distinct CDR3 sequences, about 12% of which are singletons. Material: PBMCs from the stem cell graft donor, obtained from the stem cell graft. These receptors all stem from a human donor who donated a stem cell graft to a child with inherited bone marrow failure.

There are many counts of this clonotype. The chain recombines TRBV5-1 with TRBJ2-5, with 9 bases fitting TRBD2. Germline V gene lookup returns CDR1 SGHRS and CDR2 YFSETQ. The CDR3 is made up of 16 amino acids. Trimming removed 0 bases from V and 2 bases from J; junction bases left unmatched: 5. This CDR3 is CASSLEGAGGQETQYF. In DNA, the CDR3 is TGCGCCAGCAGCTTGGAAGGTGCGGGAGGGCAAGAGACCCAGTACTTC.

Many counts were recorded for this clonotype. J is TRBJ2-7 and V is TRBV12-3 or TRBV12-4; TRBD2 matches 7 bases. The ends lost 5 bases at V and 5 bases at J; junction bases unmatched: 3. This CDR3 spans 12 amino acids. CDR3 loop: CASSPGLNEQYF. The CDR3 region has the DNA TGTGCCAGCAGTCCGGGACTAAACGAGCAGTACTTC.

This clonotype was seen repeatedly, ten times or more. V and J are TRBV20-1 and TRBJ2-5; 9 nucleotides line up with TRBD1. The ends lost 5 bases at V and 5 bases at J; junction bases unmatched: 6. CDR3 length equals 13 residues. Germline CDR1 DFQATT, CDR2 SNEGSKA (reference sequence). CDR3 sequence (DNA): TGCAGTGCTTGGACAGGGGTCGAGGAGACCCAGTACTTC. This sequence encodes CSAWTGVEETQYF.

This clonotype was recorded at least ten times. The chain combines TRBV6-5 with TRBJ2-1, with TRBD2 matching over 9 bases. V shed 2 bases, J shed 12 bases, and the junction held 11 bases outside the gene matches. From germline, CDR1 is MNHEY and CDR2 SVGAGI. This CDR3 has 15 residues. The CDR3 sequence is CASSYLGTSLGWQFF. The CDR3 nucleotides are TGTGCCAGCAGTTACCTTGGGACTAGCTTAGGTTGGCAGTTCTTC.

This clonotype has ten or more counts. The V gene is TRBV6-1, the J gene TRBJ2-7, with 12 nucleotides matching TRBD2. J was trimmed by 5 bases and V by 5 bases; bases with no gene match: 4. Germline V gives CDR1 MNHNS, CDR2 SASEGT. The CDR3 is 14 residues long. The CDR3 coding sequence is TGTGCCAGCAGTCTAGCGGGAGGGCTAGACGAGCAGTACTTC. It specifies CASSLAGGLDEQYF.

The table lists this clonotype with many counts. CDR3 sequence (DNA): TGCGCCAGCAGCTTGTACGCCGACGAGCAGTACTTC. It is translated as CASSLYADEQYF. The chain carries TRBV5-1 and TRBJ2-7; no definite D call. Germline V CDR1 and CDR2: SGHRS, YFSETQ. The V end was cut by 1 base, the J end by 5 bases, with 7 bases between. This CDR3 comprises 12 residues.

This clonotype was recorded at least ten times. This chain connects TRBV4-2 to TRBJ2-7; 13 nucleotides match TRBD2. The trim removed 1 base at V and 5 bases at J, leaving 5 bases unmatched. Germline CDR1 reads LGHNA; CDR2 reads YNFKEQ. The CDR3 is 16 residues long. As DNA, the CDR3 is TGTGCCAGCAGCCAAGTTATAGGGACTAGCGGGGACGAGCAGTACTTC. This sequence encodes CASSQVIGTSGDEQYF.

The chain combines TRBV5-1 with TRBJ1-1; TRBD1 agrees at 8 bases. Germline V lookup: CDR1 SGHRS, CDR2 YFSETQ. The CDR3 extends over 16 amino acids. With 0 bases clipped from V and 0 bases from J, the junction kept 4 bases outside the gene matches. The CDR3: CASSLGQGAMNTEAFF. DNA of the CDR3: TGCGCCAGCAGCTTGGGGCAGGGGGCTATGAACACTGAAGCTTTCTTT. Combining the CDR3 with reference TRBV5-1 and TRBJ1-1 gives the whole variable domain KAGVTQTPRYLIKTRGQQVTLSCSPISGHRSVSWYQQTPGQGLQFLFEYFSETQRNKGNFPGRFSGRQFSNSRSEMNVSTLELGDSALYLCASSLGQGAMNTEAFFGQGTRLTVV.

The table lists this clonotype with a few counts. V is TRBV2 and J is TRBJ1-1, with no clear D. V lost 10 bases and J 3 bases, leaving 15 bases between the germline ends. Germline lookup yields CDR1 SNHLY and CDR2 FYNNEI. This CDR3 is 13 amino acids long. Here the CDR3 DNA reads TGTGCCACCTCAACCGGGGTCTACACTGAAGCTTTCTTT. This encodes CATSTGVYTEAFF.

This clonotype was observed many times. The chain couples TRBV7-2 to TRBJ1-2; D remains unclear. V was trimmed by 1 base and J by 4 bases, leaving 7 bases between them. The germline CDR1 and CDR2 sequences are SGHTA and FQGNSA. This CDR3 contains 13 residues. CDR3 residues: CASSLVAGYGYTF. CDR3 in DNA: TGTGCCAGCAGCTTAGTCGCTGGCTATGGCTACACCTTC.

The J gene is TRBJ1-2, the V gene TRBV3-1; 9 bases are shared with TRBD1. The V gene end was trimmed by 10 bases and the J gene end by 6 bases; junction bases not matched to a gene: 21. Germline CDR1 is LGHDT and CDR2 is YNNKEL (reference sequence). The CDR3 is made up of 17 amino acids. CDR3 sequence: CATCHPEPGTGRNGYTF. In DNA form, the CDR3 reads TGTGCCACCTGCCACCCCGAACCCGGGACAGGGAGAAATGGCTACACCTTC.

This clonotype was picked up many times. The V and J genes are TRBV20-1 and TRBJ1-4, with a weak D call TRBD1 (6 bases). This CDR3 comprises 13 residues. V lost 5 bases and J 4 bases, leaving 11 bases between the germline ends. Germline values: CDR1 DFQATT, CDR2 SNEGSKA (reference sequence). In DNA form, the CDR3 reads TGCAGTGCTTTTGACAGGTTTAATGAAAAACTGTTTTTT. Protein product: CSAFDRFNEKLFF.

This clonotype was counted between two and nine times. V and J are TRBV7-9 and TRBJ2-7; 9 bases map to TRBD1. Trimming took 5 bases from V and 5 from J; bases not matched to a gene: 7. The CDR3 covers 14 residues. Germline CDR1 and CDR2: SEHNR and FQNEAQ (reference sequence). As DNA, the CDR3 is TGTGCCAGCAGCAACGGACAGGGGAGCGACGAGCAGTACTTC. Amino acids: CASSNGQGSDEQYF.

This clonotype occurred many times. The chain recombines TRBV12-3 or TRBV12-4 with TRBJ1-1; the D gene is possibly TRBD1 (5 bases). This CDR3 comprises 15 residues. V gave up 3 bases and J gave up 1 base, with 12 bases separating them. CDR3 coding DNA: TGTGCCAGCAGTTTGGCAGGGCAGACGAACACTGAAGCTTTCTTT. Translating it yields CASSLAGQTNTEAFF.

This clonotype was seen many times. The genes are TRBV29-1 and TRBJ2-2; a weak D match, TRBD2 (5 bases). The CDR3 length is 14 residues. In germline, CDR1 is SQVTM, CDR2 ANQGSEA. V shed 0 bases and J shed 7 bases, with 12 bases lying between them. CDR3 in amino acids: CSVEDRGRDGELFF. CDR3 DNA sequence: TGCAGCGTTGAAGATCGGGGAAGGGACGGGGAGCTGTTTTTT.

This clonotype was seen a few times. The chain recombines TRBV5-4 with TRBJ1-1; 7 positions match TRBD1. The ends lost 3 bases at V and 5 bases at J; junction bases unmatched: 16. Germline loops: CDR1 SGHNT, CDR2 YYREEE (reference sequence). CDR3 size: 17 residues. CDR3 coding DNA: TGTGCCAGCAGCTCGGAGTGGGGAGAGGGGGCGAGGACTGAAGCTTTCTTT. Translating gives CASSSEWGEGARTEAFF.

V and J are TRBV20-1 and TRBJ2-3, with D unclear. Trimming took off 3 bases at V and 5 bases at J, with 6 bases between the two ends. The CDR3 sequence is 11 residues long. CDR1 is DFQATT, CDR2 SNEGSKA, per germline (reference sequence). Here the CDR3 DNA reads TGCAGTGCTAGTCCCGTAGATACGCAGTATTTT. Translated, it gives CSASPVDTQYF.